This T cell receptor (beta chain) stems from a study of T cell responses to AZD1222 COVID-19 vaccine. Background on the study: Samples with a second dose at about 4 or about 12 weeks were pooled together.

A remark on this clone: Its antigen is unidentified.

General study findings and limits: Spike as a whole was targeted by vaccine-associated CD4 TCRs, dominant at 160-218 and 743-854. All repertoire sampling was performed exclusively after the peak T cell response. Just a handful of AZD1222 recipients tested seropositive at baseline.

Trimming took off 6 bases at V and 4 bases at J, with 12 bases between the two ends. The CDR3 has 13 residues. The germline CDR1 and CDR2 sequences are KGHSH and LQKENI. Here immunoSEQ multiplex PCR was the method, and the copy in TCRdb shows in-frame clones only, minus some. The sample includes 60,000 or so clones, 65% to 90% of them seen just once. V gene TRBV18 combines with J gene TRBJ1-2, with a tentative D call TRBD1 (5 bases). The source material was peripheral blood, sampled on day 0 of AZD1222 vaccination. This clonotype was obtained from an adult in good health. The CDR3 is CASSFGTIYGYTF. The CDR3 nucleotides read TGTGCCAGCTCCTTCGGGACCATCTATGGCTACACCTTC.